The entry below gives a single T cell receptor beta chain sequence along with its context. The record originates from a study of blood T cell repertoires in COVID-19. For the study at large: Whether acute or convalescent, the COVID-19 samples came from the United States, Italy and Spain.

Generated by immunoSEQ multiplex PCR, the TCRdb table keeps only in-frame clones and is missing some. The repertoire holds about 16,000 clones, with approximately 91% as singletons. Germline assignment: CDR1 SEHNR and CDR2 FQNEAQ (reference sequence). Trimming removed 5 bases from V and 4 bases from J, with 14 bases in between. The length of the CDR3 is 14 residues. This chain connects TRBV7-9 to TRBJ1-2; possibly TRBD1 for D (6 bases). Sequenced input: peripheral blood. The TCR sequence derives from a man in his sixties with acute or convalescent COVID-19. The CDR3 here is CASSPRGGVYGYTF. The CDR3, as DNA: TGTGCCAGCAGCCCCCGAGGGGGGGTCTATGGCTACACCTTC.